This TCR beta chain was found in a study of T cell changes during pregnancy in multiple sclerosis. This clone has only a few counts. Germline V lookup: CDR1 SNHLY, CDR2 FYNNEI. The CDR3 contains 14 residues. V dropped 4 bases and J dropped 6 bases, with 10 bases sitting between them. Libraries were prepared by immunoSEQ multiplex PCR; TCRdb keeps only in-frame clonotypes and omits some of them. The sample holds around 85,000 clones, approximately 90% seen once. The source material was PBMCs, sampled in the first trimester of pregnancy. This chain joins TRBV2 and TRBJ1-6; D remains ambiguous. The clonotype was recovered from a female donor in good health, serving as a control in a pregnancy study. Some clones in this sample may be carry-over from other donors' samples. The CDR3 loop reads CASSVRQSNSPLHF. In nucleotides, the CDR3 is TGTGCCAGCAGTGTGCGGCAGAGTAATTCACCCCTCCACTTT.